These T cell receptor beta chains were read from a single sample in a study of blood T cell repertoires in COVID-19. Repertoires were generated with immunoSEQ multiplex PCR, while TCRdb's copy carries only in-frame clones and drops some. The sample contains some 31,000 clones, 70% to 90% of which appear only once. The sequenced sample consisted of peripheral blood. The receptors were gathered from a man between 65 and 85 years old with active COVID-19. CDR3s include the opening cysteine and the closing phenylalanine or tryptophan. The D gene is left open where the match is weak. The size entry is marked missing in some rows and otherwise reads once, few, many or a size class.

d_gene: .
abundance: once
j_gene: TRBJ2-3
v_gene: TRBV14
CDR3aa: CASSHLLTDTQYF
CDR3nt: TGTGCCAGCAGCCATCTCCTCACAGATACGCAGTATTTT

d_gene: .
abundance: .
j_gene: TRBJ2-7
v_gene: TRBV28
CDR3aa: CASSLGQGPGQYF
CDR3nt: TGTGCCAGCAGTTTAGGTCAGGGGCCGGGGCAGTACTTC

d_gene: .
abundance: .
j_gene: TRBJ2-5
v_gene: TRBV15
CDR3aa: CATSVQQGRRETQYF
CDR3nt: TGTGCCACCAGCGTCCAACAGGGTCGGAGAGAGACCCAGTACTTC

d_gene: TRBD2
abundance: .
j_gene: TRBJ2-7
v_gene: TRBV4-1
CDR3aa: CASSQTGLAGYEQYF
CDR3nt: TGCGCCAGCAGCCAAACGGGACTAGCGGGATACGAGCAGTACTTC

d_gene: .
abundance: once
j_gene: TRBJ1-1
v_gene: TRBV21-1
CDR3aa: CASKHTEAFF
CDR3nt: TGTGCCAGCAAGCACACTGAAGCTTTCTTT

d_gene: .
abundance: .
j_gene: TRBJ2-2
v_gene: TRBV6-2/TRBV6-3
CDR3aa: CASSYRDRNTGELFF
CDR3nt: TGTGCCAGCAGTTATAGAGACAGGAACACCGGGGAGCTGTTTTTT

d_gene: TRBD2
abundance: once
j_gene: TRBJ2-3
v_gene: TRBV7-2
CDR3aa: CAARAGVADTQYF
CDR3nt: TGTGCCGCCCGAGCGGGAGTAGCGGATACGCAGTATTTT

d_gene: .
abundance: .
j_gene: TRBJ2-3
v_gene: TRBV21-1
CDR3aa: CASSPGTGGDCTQYF
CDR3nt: TGTGCCAGCAGCCCGGGGACAGGGGGCGATTGTACGCAGTATTTT

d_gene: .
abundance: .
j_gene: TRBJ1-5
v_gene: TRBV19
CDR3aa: CASHRGRNQPQHF
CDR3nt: TGTGCCAGCCATAGGGGTCGAAATCAGCCCCAGCATTTT

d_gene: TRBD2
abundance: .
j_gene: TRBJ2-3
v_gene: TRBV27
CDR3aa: CASSARTSGRWDTQYF
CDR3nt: TGTGCCAGCAGTGCCCGGACTAGCGGGAGGTGGGATACGCAGTATTTT

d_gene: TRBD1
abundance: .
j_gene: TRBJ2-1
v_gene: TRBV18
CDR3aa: CASTDGQGSYNEQFF
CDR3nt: TGTGCCAGCACGGACGGACAGGGCTCGTACAATGAGCAGTTCTTC

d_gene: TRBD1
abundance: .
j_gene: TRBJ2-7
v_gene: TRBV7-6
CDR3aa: CASSLGTGQGAGSYEQYF
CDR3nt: TGTGCCAGCAGCTTAGGGACCGGACAGGGCGCGGGCTCCTACGAGCAGTACTTC